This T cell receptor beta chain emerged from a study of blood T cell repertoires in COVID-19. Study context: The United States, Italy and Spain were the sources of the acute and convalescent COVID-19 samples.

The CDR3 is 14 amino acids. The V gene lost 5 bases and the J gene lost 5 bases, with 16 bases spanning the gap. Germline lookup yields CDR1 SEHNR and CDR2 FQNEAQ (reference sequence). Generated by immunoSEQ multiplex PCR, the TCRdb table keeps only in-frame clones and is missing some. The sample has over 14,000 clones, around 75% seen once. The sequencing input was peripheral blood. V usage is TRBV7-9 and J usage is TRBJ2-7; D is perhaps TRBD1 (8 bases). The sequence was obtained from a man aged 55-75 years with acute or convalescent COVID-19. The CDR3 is CASSRTGGGDEQYF. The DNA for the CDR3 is TGTGCCAGCAGCCGAACAGGGGGAGGGGACGAGCAGTACTTC. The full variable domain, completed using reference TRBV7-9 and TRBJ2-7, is DTGVSQNPRHKITKRGQNVTFRCDPISEHNRLYWYRQTLGQGPEFLTYFQNEAQLEKSRLLSDRFSAERPKGSFSTLEIQRTEQGDSAMYLCASSRTGGGDEQYFGPGTRLTVT.